The sequence of this T cell receptor beta chain was determined in a study of tumor-infiltrating lymphocytes in localized non-small cell lung cancer. Broader study findings: Recurrence-free survival showed no association with tumor T-cell fraction. No T-cell fraction difference was seen between IM1 and IM2 tumors.

Germline V gives CDR1 SGDLS, CDR2 YYNGEE. V lost 0 bases, J lost 5 bases, and 8 bases lay in between. This CDR3 spans 13 amino acids. Turning to this clone: Its antigen is not identified.

Generated by immunoSEQ multiplex PCR, the TCRdb table keeps only in-frame clones and is missing some. The sample yields 16,000 or so clones, 78% seen once. Sequenced material: lung tumor tissue. This TCR came from a human donor with non-small cell lung cancer. This chain uses TRBV9 with TRBJ1-1; TRBD1 is a possible D gene (6 bases). The CDR3 here is CASSVVQGTEAFF. CDR3 nucleotides: TGTGCCAGCAGCGTAGTCCAGGGGACTGAAGCTTTCTTT.